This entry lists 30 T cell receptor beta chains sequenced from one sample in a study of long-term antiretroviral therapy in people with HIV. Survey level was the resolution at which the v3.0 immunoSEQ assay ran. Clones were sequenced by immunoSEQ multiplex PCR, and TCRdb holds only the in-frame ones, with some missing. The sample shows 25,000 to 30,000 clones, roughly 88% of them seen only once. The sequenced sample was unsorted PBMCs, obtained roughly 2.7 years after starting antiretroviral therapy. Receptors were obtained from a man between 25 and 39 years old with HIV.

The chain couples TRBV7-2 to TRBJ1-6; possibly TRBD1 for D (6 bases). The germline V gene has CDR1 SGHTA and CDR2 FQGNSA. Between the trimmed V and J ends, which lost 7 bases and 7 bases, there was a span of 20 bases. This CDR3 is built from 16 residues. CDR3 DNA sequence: TGTGCCAGCACCCCTTGGTCAGGGGCAAGGAATTCACCCCTCCACTTT. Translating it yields CASTPWSGARNSPLHF.

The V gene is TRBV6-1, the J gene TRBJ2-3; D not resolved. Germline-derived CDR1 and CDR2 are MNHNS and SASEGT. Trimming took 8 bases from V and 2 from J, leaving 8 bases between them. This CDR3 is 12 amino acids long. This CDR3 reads CASWTATDTQYF. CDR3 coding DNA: TGTGCCAGCTGGACGGCCACAGATACGCAGTATTTT.

CDR3 sequence reads: CASSSDSSWYEKLFF. The CDR3 bases are TGTGCCAGCAGTTCGGACAGTTCGTGGTATGAAAAACTGTTTTTT. The rearrangement uses TRBV28 and TRBJ1-4; D is perhaps TRBD1 (6 bases). Germline-derived CDR1 and CDR2 are MDHEN and SYDVKM. The CDR3 is 15 residues long. V was clipped by 4 bases and J by 6 bases, with 15 bases between them.

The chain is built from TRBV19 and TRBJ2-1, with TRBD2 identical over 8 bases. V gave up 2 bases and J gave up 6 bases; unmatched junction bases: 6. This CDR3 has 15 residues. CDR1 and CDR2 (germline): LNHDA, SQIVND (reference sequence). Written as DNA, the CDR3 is TGTGCCAGTAGTATAACTCGGGAGGGCCTCAATGAGCAGTTCTTC. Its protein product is CASSITREGLNEQFF.

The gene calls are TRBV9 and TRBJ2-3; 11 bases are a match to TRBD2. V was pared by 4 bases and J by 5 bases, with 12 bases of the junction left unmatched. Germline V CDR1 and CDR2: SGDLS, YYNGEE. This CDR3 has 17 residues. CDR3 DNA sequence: TGTGCCAGCAGCTCTAGGGGTAGCGGGGGGGCCGTAGATACGCAGTATTTT. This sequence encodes CASSSRGSGGAVDTQYF.

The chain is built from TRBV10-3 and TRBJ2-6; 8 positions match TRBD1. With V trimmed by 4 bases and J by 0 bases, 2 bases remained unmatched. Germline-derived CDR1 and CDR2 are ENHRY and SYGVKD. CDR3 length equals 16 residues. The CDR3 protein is CAISADRASGANVLTF. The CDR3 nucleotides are TGTGCCATCAGTGCGGACAGGGCCTCTGGGGCCAACGTCCTGACTTTC.

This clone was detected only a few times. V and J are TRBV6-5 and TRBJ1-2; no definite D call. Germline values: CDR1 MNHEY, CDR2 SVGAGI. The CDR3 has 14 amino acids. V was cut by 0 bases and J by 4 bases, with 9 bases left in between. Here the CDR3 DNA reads TGTGCCAGCAGTTACTCGAGAGGGCTCTATGGCTACACCTTC. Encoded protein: CASSYSRGLYGYTF.

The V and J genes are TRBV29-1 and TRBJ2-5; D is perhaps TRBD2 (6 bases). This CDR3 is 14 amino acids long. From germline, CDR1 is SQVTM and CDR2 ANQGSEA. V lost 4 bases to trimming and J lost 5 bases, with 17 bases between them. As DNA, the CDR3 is TGCAGCGTTGTTGACGGGAGACCTTATGAGACCCAGTACTTC. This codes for CSVVDGRPYETQYF.

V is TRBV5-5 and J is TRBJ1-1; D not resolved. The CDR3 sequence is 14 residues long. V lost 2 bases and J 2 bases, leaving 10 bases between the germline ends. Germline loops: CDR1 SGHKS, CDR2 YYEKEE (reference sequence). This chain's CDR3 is CASSFLGFNTEAFF. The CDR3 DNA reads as TGTGCCAGCAGCTTCTTGGGGTTCAACACTGAAGCTTTCTTT.

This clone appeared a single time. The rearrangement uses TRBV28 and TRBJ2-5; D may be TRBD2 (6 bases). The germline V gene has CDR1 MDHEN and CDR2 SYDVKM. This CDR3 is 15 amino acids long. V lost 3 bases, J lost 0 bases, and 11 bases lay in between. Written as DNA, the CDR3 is TGTGCCAGCAGTTTCGGAGGGGCCTACCAAGAGACCCAGTACTTC. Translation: CASSFGGAYQETQYF.

The CDR3 bases are TGTGCCATCAGTGAGTCCCAATCTGGGGCCAACGTCCTGACTTTC. Translating it yields CAISESQSGANVLTF. This sequence joins TRBV10-3 and TRBJ2-6, with unresolved D. Germline V gene data show CDR1 as ENHRY and CDR2 as SYGVKD. The V gene lost 0 bases and the J gene lost 1 base, with 4 bases spanning the gap. The CDR3 covers 15 residues.

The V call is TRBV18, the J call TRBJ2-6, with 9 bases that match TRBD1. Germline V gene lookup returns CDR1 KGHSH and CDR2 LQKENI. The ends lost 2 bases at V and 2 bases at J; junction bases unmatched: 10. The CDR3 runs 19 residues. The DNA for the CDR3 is TGTGCCAGCTCACCATTTGGGACAGGGAATATCCCTGGGGCCAACGTCCTGACTTTC. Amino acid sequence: CASSPFGTGNIPGANVLTF.

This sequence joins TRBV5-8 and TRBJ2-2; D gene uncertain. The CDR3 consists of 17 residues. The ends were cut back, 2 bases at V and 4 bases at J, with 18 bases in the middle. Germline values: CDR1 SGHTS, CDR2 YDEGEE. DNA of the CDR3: TGTGCCAGCAGCTTTGTCATCGCCACAGCCACCACCGGGGAGCTGTTTTTT. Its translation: CASSFVIATATTGELFF.

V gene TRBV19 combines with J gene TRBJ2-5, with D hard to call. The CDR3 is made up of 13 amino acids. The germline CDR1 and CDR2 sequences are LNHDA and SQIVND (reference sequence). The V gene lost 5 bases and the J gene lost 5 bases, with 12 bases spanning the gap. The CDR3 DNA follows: TGTGCCAGTAGTGTATACATCCGGGAGACCCAGTACTTC. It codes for CASSVYIRETQYF. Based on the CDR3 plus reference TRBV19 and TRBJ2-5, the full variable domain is DGGITQSPKYLFRKEGQNVTLSCEQNLNHDAMYWYRQDPGQGLRLIYYSQIVNDFQKGDIAEGYSVSREKKESFPLTVTSAQKNPTAFYLCASSVYIRETQYFGPGTRLLVL.

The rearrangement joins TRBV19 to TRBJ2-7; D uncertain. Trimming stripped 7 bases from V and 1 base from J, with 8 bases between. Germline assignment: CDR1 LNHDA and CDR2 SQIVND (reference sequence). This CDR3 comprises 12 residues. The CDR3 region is CASTGRSYEQYF. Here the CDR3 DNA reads TGTGCCAGTACCGGAAGATCCTACGAGCAGTACTTC. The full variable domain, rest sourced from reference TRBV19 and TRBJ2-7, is DGGITQSPKYLFRKEGQNVTLSCEQNLNHDAMYWYRQDPGQGLRLIYYSQIVNDFQKGDIAEGYSVSREKKESFPLTVTSAQKNPTAFYLCASTGRSYEQYFGPGTRLTVT.

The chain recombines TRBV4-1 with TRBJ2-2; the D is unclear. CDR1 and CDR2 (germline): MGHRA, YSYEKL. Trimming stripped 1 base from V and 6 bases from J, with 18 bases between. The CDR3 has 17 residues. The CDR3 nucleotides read TGCGCCAGCAGCCAAGTCTCGGCCAACCTTAGATCCGGGGAGCTGTTTTTT. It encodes CASSQVSANLRSGELFF.

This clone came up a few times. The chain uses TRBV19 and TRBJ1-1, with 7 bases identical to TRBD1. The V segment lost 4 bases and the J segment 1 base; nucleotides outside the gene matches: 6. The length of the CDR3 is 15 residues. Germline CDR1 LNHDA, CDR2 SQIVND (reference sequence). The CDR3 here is CASSTRDSRNTEAFF. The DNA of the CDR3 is TGTGCCAGTAGTACCCGGGACAGTCGGAACACTGAAGCTTTCTTT. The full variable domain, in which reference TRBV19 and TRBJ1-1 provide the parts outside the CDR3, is DGGITQSPKYLFRKEGQNVTLSCEQNLNHDAMYWYRQDPGQGLRLIYYSQIVNDFQKGDIAEGYSVSREKKESFPLTVTSAQKNPTAFYLCASSTRDSRNTEAFFGQGTRLTVV.

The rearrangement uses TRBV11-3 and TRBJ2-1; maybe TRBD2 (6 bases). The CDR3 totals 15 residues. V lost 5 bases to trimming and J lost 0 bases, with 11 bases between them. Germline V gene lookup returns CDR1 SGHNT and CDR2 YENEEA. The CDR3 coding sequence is TGTGCCAGCAGCCCGGCCGGGAGCTCCTACAATGAGCAGTTCTTC. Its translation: CASSPAGSSYNEQFF. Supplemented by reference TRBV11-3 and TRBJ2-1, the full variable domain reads EAGVVQSPRYKIIEKKQPVAFWCNPISGHNTLYWYLQNLGQGPELLIRYENEEAVDDSQLPKDRFSAERLKGVDSTLKIQPAELGDSAVYLCASSPAGSSYNEQFFGPGTRLTVL.

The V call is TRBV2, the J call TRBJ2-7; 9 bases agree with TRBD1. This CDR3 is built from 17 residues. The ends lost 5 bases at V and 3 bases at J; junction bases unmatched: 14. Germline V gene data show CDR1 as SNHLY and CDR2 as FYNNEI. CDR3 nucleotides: TGTGCCAGCAGTCGCCTGGGGAGTGGACAGGGGCTCTACGAGCAGTACTTC. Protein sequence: CASSRLGSGQGLYEQYF.

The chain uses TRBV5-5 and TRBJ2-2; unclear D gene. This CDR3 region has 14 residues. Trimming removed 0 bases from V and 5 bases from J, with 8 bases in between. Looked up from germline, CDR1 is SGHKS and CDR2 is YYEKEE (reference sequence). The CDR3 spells CASSLGIETGELFF. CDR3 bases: TGTGCCAGCAGCTTGGGTATCGAAACCGGGGAGCTGTTTTTT.

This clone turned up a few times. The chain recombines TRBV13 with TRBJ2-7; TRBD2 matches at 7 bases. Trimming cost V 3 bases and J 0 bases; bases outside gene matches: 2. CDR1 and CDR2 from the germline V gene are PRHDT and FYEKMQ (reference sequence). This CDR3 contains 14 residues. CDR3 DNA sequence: TGTGCCAGCAGCTTGGGGAGGGGCTCCTACGAGCAGTACTTC. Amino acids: CASSLGRGSYEQYF.

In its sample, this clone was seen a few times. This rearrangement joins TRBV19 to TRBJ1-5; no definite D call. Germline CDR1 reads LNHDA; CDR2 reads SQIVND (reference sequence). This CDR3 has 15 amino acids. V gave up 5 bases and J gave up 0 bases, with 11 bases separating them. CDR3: CASSLAVYSNQPQHF. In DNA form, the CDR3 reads TGTGCCAGTAGTCTAGCGGTATATAGCAATCAGCCCCAGCATTTT.

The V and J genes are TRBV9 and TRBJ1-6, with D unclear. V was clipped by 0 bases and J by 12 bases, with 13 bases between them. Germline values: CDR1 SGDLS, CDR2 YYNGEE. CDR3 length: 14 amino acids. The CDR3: CASSVAAQSGPLHF. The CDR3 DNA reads TGTGCCAGCAGCGTAGCGGCCCAGTCGGGACCCCTCCACTTT.

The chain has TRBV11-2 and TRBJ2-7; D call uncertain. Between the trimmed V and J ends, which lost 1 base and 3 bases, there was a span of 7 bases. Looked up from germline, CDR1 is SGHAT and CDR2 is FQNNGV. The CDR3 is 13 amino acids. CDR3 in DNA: TGTGCCAGCAGCTTAGGATTAGACTACGAGCAGTACTTC. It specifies CASSLGLDYEQYF. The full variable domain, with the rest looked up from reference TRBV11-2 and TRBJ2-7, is EAGVAQSPRYKIIEKRQSVAFWCNPISGHATLYWYQQILGQGPKLLIQFQNNGVVDDSQLPKDRFSAERLKGVDSTLKIQPAKLEDSAVYLCASSLGLDYEQYFGPGTRLTVT.

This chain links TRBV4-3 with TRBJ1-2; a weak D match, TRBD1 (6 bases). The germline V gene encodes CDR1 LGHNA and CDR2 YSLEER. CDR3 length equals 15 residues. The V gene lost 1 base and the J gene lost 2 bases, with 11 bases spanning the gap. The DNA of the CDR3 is TGCGCCAGCAGCCAAGGTACAGGGCGCAACTATGGCTACACCTTC. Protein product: CASSQGTGRNYGYTF.

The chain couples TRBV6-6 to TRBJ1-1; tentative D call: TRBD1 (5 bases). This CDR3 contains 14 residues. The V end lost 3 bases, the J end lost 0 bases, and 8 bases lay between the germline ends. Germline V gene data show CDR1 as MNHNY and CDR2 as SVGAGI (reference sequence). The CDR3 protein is CASSYDSMNTEAFF. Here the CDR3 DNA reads TGTGCCAGCAGTTATGACAGCATGAACACTGAAGCTTTCTTT.

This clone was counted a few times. CDR3 sequence (DNA): TGTGCCAGCATGTCAACCAGGGTGTGGGGCTACACCTTC. Translated: CASMSTRVWGYTF. This rearrangement joins TRBV27 to TRBJ1-2; TRBD1 is a possible D gene (5 bases). Germline V gene sequence: CDR1 MNHEY, CDR2 SMNVEV (reference sequence). Trimming removed 7 bases at V and 8 bases at J, with 17 bases between. The CDR3 contains 13 residues.

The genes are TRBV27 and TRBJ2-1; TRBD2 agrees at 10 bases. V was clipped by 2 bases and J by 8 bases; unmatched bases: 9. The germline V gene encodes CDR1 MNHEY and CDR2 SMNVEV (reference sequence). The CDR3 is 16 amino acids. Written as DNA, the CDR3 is TGTGCCAGCAGTTTACGGGAACTAGCGGGAAGAGATGAGCAGTTCTTC. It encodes CASSLRELAGRDEQFF.

The CDR3 is CASSPLPESYNEQFF. Written as DNA, the CDR3 is TGTGCCAGCAGCCCCCTCCCGGAGTCCTACAATGAGCAGTTCTTC. This chain joins TRBV7-2 and TRBJ2-1; D gene unclear. The germline gives CDR1 SGHTA, CDR2 FQGNSA. The CDR3 sequence is 15 residues long. V was clipped by 5 bases and J by 1 base, with 12 bases between them.

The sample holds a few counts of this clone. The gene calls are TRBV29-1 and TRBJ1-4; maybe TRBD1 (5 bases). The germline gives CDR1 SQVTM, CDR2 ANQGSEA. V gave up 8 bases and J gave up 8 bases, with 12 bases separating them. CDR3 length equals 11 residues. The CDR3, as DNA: TGCAGCCTCCGGCGGGGGGAAAAACTGTTTTTT. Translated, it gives CSLRRGEKLFF.